This T cell receptor beta chain originates from a study of CD8 T cells in Susac syndrome. Findings and limits, study-wide: Only a relatively small number of individuals were included in the TCR sequencing and HLA analysis.

On this clonotype itself: Its target is not known.

The T cells that were sequenced for TCR beta were CD8+ and CD4+ cells from blood. TEMRA cells were enriched by FACS, and CD4+ and CD8+ T cells were negatively isolated. The RNA input was about 0.5 to 1 ug, and it was reverse transcribed with random hexamers. Amplification of TCR beta CDR3 was carried out by immunoSEQ multiplex PCR, which covered 54 Vbeta and 13 Jbeta segments. Each CDR3 protein is one row after TCRdb ran MiXCR on the immunoSEQ multiplex PCR reads. The sample consists of 60,000 to 75,000 distinct CDR3 sequences, 95% of them appearing once. The TCR was taken from a human donor in good health. Sequencing was carried out using CD8+ T cells from PBMCs.

The DNA of the CDR3 is TGCGCCAGCAGCCACGGACTAGCGGGGGGGCGGGATACGCAGTATTTT. This encodes CASSHGLAGGRDTQYF. The chain joins TRBV4-3 to TRBJ2-3; 15 bases line up with TRBD2. The CDR3 is 16 residues long. Looked up from germline, CDR1 is LGHNA and CDR2 is YSLEER. Trimming removed 3 bases from V and 6 bases from J; junction bases left unmatched: 4.